The next 16 T cell receptor beta chains were all read from a single sample in a study of T cells in Graves' hyperthyroidism and ophthalmopathy. RNA transcripts were the template for amplifying TCR beta CDR3 regions. Initially, a first-round RT-PCR of the TCR CDR3 employed the HTBI primer set. From the multiplex PCR reads, TCRdb called clonotypes with MiXCR, one entry per CDR3 protein. The profile shows more than 550,000 distinct CDR3 sequences, approximately 15% of them singletons. Specimen: blood. The receptors derive from a man between 50 and 59 years old with Graves' hyperthyroidism.

V gene TRBV6-5 combines with J gene TRBJ2-6; 9 nucleotides match TRBD1. The CDR3 runs to 18 residues. The J segment lost 4 bases and the V segment lost 6 bases, leaving 13 bases of the junction unmatched. Germline-derived CDR1 and CDR2 are MNHEY and SVGAGI. The CDR3 region is CASSYSGTGRPGANVLTF. Here the CDR3 DNA reads TGTGCCAGCAGCTATTCCGGGACAGGGCGTCCCGGGGCCAACGTCCTGACTTTC.

A few counts support this clonotype. V gene TRBV27 combines with J gene TRBJ2-7; D possibly corresponds to TRBD2 (5 bases). Germline-derived CDR1 and CDR2 are MNHEY and SMNVEV (reference sequence). The CDR3 sequence is 14 residues long. Between the trimmed V and J ends, which lost 3 bases and 1 base, there was a span of 10 bases. The CDR3 region has the DNA TGTGCCAGCAGTTTTGCGGGTGCATCCTACGAGCAGTACTTC. Translating it yields CASSFAGASYEQYF.

This clonotype was detected many times. The J gene is TRBJ2-1, the V gene TRBV7-2; D gene ambiguous. Per germline, CDR1 SGHTA and CDR2 FQGNSA. V was clipped by 5 bases and J by 1 base, with 6 bases between them. CDR3 length equals 13 residues. CDR3 coding DNA: TGTGCCAGCAGCCAGAGATCCTACAATGAGCAGTTCTTC. It translates to CASSQRSYNEQFF.

In DNA, the CDR3 is TGTGCCAGCAACAGGGGCGGGCACGAGCAGTACTTC. Amino acids: CASNRGGHEQYF. The chain couples TRBV25-1 to TRBJ2-7, with 7 bases fitting TRBD1. Trimming at V came to 7 bases and at J to 5 bases, leaving 5 bases not matched to a gene. The CDR3 runs 12 residues. Germline CDR1 and CDR2: MGHDK and SYGVNS.

The chain carries TRBV6-2 or TRBV6-3 and TRBJ2-1; D is possibly TRBD2 (6 bases). The CDR3 contains 15 residues. In germline, CDR1 is MNHEY, CDR2 SVGEGT. V lost 7 bases and J lost 3, with 16 bases in between. The CDR3, as DNA: TGTGCCAGCAACCTATTTAGCGGATTCTACAATGAGCAGTTCTTC. Translating it yields CASNLFSGFYNEQFF.

This clonotype was seen ten or more times. This chain connects TRBV2 to TRBJ1-1, with 7 nucleotides matching TRBD1. Per germline, CDR1 SNHLY and CDR2 FYNNEI. The ends lost 6 bases at V and 1 base at J; junction bases unmatched: 2. The length of the CDR3 is 13 residues. For the CDR3, the DNA is TGTGCCAGCAGGGGACAGCCGAACACTGAAGCTTTCTTT. Protein product: CASRGQPNTEAFF. Full variable domain (remainder filled in from reference TRBV2 and TRBJ1-1): EPEVTQTPSHQVTQMGQEVILRCVPISNHLYFYWYRQILGQKVEFLVSFYNNEISEKSEIFDDQFSVERPDGSNFTLKIRSTKLEDSAMYFCASRGQPNTEAFFGQGTRLTVV.

As concerns this clonotype: One base away lies a much larger clone, so this may be a sequencing read error. No conserved phenylalanine or tryptophan is present at the end of the CDR3, so a read error is the likely explanation. The chain has TRBV20-1 and TRBJ2-4; tentatively, D is TRBD1 (7 bases). Germline CDR1 reads DFQATT; CDR2 reads SNEGSKA (reference sequence). Trimming took 0 bases from V and 8 from J, leaving 14 bases between them. The CDR3 consists of 14 residues. The CDR3 DNA reads as TGCAGTGCTAGAGACCTCGCCAGGGGGGACATTCAGTACTAC. This gives the protein CSARDLARGDIQYY.

A few counts support this clonotype. This chain joins TRBV4-1 and TRBJ1-2; D unclear. This CDR3 has 14 residues. Looked up from germline, CDR1 is MGHRA and CDR2 is YSYEKL. V was clipped by 1 base and J by 7 bases, with 13 bases between them. CDR3 region: CASSQGLEGAGYTF. CDR3 DNA sequence: TGCGCCAGCAGCCAAGGCCTCGAAGGCGCTGGCTACACCTTC.

Here the CDR3 DNA reads TGCGCCAGCAGCCTAGTATGGGGTACGGGCAATCAGCCCCAGCATTTT. Amino acids: CASSLVWGTGNQPQHF. The rearrangement uses TRBV4-3 and TRBJ1-5, with D hard to call. Trimming stripped 4 bases from V and 2 bases from J, with 15 bases between. This CDR3 contains 16 residues. Germline-derived CDR1 and CDR2 are LGHNA and YSLEER.

This clonotype was recorded many times. The chain couples TRBV28 to TRBJ1-2; 10 bases map to TRBD1. The CDR3 totals 16 residues. The germline gives CDR1 MDHEN, CDR2 SYDVKM. V trimming: 0 bases; J trimming: 4 bases; junction bases outside the gene matches: 5. As DNA, the CDR3 is TGTGCCAGCAGTTTATGGGGACAGGGGTTCTCCTATGGCTACACCTTC. Amino acid sequence: CASSLWGQGFSYGYTF.

V is TRBV7-9 and J is TRBJ2-2; 13 nucleotides line up with TRBD2. With V trimmed by 4 bases and J by 4 bases, 6 bases remained unmatched. Germline CDR1 SEHNR, CDR2 FQNEAQ (reference sequence). The CDR3 has 17 amino acids. The CDR3 sequence is CASSSTRLAGGTGELFF. DNA of the CDR3: TGTGCCAGCAGCTCCACCCGACTAGCGGGAGGCACCGGGGAGCTGTTTTTT.

The chain recombines TRBV28 with TRBJ2-7, with D possibly being TRBD1 (6 bases). Germline-derived CDR1 and CDR2 are MDHEN and SYDVKM. The CDR3 is 14 amino acids. Between the trimmed V and J ends, which lost 9 bases and 3 bases, there was a span of 18 bases. The CDR3 region has the DNA TGTGCCAGGAGTCTTCCGGGACACCACTACGAGCAGTACTTC. Amino acids: CARSLPGHHYEQYF.

Many counts were recorded for this clonotype. CDR3 sequence reads: CASSQYDLNTEAFF. CDR3 in DNA: TGTGCCAGCAGCCAATACGATCTGAACACTGAAGCTTTCTTT. The genes are TRBV14 and TRBJ1-1; D gene uncertain. V shed 2 bases and J shed 0 bases, with 7 bases lying between them. The CDR3 extends over 14 amino acids. Germline V CDR1 and CDR2: SGHDN, FVKESK.

The sample holds a few counts of this clonotype. The chain has TRBV6-2 or TRBV6-3 and TRBJ1-1; weak D call: TRBD1 (6 bases). Germline V gene lookup returns CDR1 MNHEY and CDR2 SVGEGT. This CDR3 has 13 amino acids. Trimming shortened V by 6 bases and J by 3 bases, and 11 bases separated the two germline ends. The CDR3 spells CASRGSGDTEAFF. CDR3 in DNA: TGTGCCAGCAGAGGCTCAGGGGACACTGAAGCTTTCTTT.

The chain employs TRBV4-1 and TRBJ2-2; no clear D. Germline CDR1 MGHRA, CDR2 YSYEKL. The CDR3 consists of 16 residues. V was shortened by 4 bases and J by 4 bases, with 16 bases between the two germline ends. CDR3 sequence: CASSPIGDLFTGELFF. In nucleotides, the CDR3 is TGCGCCAGCAGCCCAATTGGGGATTTATTCACCGGGGAGCTGTTTTTT.

This clonotype was counted at least ten times. This rearrangement joins TRBV2 to TRBJ2-2; perhaps TRBD2 as D (6 bases). The CDR3 is 16 amino acids. Germline V gene data show CDR1 as SNHLY and CDR2 as FYNNEI. Trimming took off 5 bases at V and 0 bases at J, with 13 bases between the two ends. The CDR3 spells CASSRNSGTNTGELFF. The DNA of the CDR3 is TGTGCCAGCAGTCGAAATAGCGGAACGAACACCGGGGAGCTGTTTTTT.